This T cell receptor beta chain derives from a study of Ad26.COV2.S vaccination and SARS-CoV-2 variants. Clones were read by immunoSEQ multiplex PCR, and TCRdb kept only the in-frame ones, dropping some. The table includes approximately 90,000 clones, approximately 77% detected once. This clone was detected a few times. J gave up 5 bases and V 4 bases, and 11 bases lay outside the gene matches. Germline loops: CDR1 SGHNT, CDR2 YYREEE (reference sequence). This CDR3 is built from 16 residues. V and J are TRBV5-4 and TRBJ2-2, with 7 bases that match TRBD1. This clonotype originated in a human donor who had recovered from COVID-19. Source: peripheral blood, taken after recovery from COVID-19. The CDR3 reads CASSPGQAPLTGELFF. For the CDR3, the DNA is TGTGCCAGCAGCCCTGGACAGGCCCCTCTTACCGGGGAGCTGTTTTTT.